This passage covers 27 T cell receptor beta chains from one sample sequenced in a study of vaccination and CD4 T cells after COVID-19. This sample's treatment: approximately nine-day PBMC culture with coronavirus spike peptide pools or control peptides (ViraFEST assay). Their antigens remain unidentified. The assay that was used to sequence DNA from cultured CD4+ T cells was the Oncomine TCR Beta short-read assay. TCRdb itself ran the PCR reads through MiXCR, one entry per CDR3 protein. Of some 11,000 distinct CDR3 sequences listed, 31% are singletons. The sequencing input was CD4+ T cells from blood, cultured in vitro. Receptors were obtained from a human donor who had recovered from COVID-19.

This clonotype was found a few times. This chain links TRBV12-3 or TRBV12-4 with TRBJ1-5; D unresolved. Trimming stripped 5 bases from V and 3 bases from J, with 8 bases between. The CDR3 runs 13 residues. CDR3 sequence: CASSVSYNQPQHF. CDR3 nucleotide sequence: TGTGCCAGCAGTGTTAGCTACAATCAGCCCCAGCATTTT.

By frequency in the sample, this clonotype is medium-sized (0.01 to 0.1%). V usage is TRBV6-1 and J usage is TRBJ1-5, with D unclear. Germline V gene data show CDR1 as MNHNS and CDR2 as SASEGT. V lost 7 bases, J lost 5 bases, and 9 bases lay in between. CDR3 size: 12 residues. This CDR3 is CASNAGYQPQHF. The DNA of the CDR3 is TGTGCCAGCAATGCGGGGTATCAGCCCCAGCATTTT.

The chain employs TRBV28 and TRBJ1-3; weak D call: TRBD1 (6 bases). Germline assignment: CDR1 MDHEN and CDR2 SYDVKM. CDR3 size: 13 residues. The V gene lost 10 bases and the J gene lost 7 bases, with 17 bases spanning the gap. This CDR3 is CATLRGGGNTIYF. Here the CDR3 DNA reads TGTGCCACCCTAAGGGGGGGTGGTAACACCATATATTTT.

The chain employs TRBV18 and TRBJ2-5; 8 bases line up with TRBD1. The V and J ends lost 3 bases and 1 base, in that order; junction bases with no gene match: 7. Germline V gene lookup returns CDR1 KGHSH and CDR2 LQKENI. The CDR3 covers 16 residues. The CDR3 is CASSPTGQVSQETQYF. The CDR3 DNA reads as TGTGCCAGCTCACCGACGGGACAGGTGTCCCAAGAGACCCAGTACTTC.

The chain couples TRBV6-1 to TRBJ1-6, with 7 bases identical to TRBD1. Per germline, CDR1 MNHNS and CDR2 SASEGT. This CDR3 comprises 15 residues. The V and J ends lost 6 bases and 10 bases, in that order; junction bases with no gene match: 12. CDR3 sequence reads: CASRDNDRVRSPLHF. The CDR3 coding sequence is TGTGCCAGCAGAGACAACGACAGGGTGAGATCACCCCTCCACTTT.

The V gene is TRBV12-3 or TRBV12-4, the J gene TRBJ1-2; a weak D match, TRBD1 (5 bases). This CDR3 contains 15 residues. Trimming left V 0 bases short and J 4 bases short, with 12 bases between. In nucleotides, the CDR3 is TGTGCCAGCAGTTTAGCGACAGTGAGGGTCTATGGCTACACCTTC. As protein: CASSLATVRVYGYTF.

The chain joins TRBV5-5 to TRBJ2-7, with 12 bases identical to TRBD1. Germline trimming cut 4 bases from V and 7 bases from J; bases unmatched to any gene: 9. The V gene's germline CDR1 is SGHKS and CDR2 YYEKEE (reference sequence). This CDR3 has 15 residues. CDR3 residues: CASSRPGQGAREQYF. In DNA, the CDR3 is TGTGCCAGCAGCCGGCCGGGACAGGGGGCAAGGGAGCAGTACTTC.

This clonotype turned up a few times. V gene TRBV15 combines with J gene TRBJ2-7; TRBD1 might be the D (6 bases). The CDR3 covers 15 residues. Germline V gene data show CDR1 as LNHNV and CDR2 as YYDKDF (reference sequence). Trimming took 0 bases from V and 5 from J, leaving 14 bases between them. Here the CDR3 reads CATSRDITGFNEQYF. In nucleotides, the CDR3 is TGTGCCACCAGCAGAGATATCACAGGGTTTAACGAGCAGTACTTC.

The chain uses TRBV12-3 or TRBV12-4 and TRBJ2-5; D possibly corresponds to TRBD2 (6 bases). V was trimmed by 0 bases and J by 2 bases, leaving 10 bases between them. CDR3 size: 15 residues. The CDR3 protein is CASSLALGRQETQYF. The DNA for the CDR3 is TGTGCCAGCAGTTTAGCGCTAGGGAGGCAAGAGACCCAGTACTTC.

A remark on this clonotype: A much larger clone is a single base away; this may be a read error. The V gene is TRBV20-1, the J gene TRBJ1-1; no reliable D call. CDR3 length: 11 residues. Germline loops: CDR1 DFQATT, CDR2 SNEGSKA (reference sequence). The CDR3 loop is CTASRGTEAFF. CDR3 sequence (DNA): TGCACTGCTAGCCGAGGCACTGAAGCTTTCTTT.

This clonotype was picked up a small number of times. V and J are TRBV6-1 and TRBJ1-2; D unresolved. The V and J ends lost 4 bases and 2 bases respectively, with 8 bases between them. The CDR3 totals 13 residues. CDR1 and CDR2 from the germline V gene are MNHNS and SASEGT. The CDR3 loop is CASSGSINYGYTF. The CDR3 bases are TGTGCCAGCAGTGGGTCAATAAACTATGGCTACACCTTC.

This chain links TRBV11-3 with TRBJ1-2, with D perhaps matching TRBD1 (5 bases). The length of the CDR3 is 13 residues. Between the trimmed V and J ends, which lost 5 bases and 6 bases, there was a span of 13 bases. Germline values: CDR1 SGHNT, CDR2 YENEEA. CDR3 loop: CASSPKWDHGYTF. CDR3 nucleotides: TGTGCCAGCAGCCCCAAATGGGACCATGGCTACACCTTC.

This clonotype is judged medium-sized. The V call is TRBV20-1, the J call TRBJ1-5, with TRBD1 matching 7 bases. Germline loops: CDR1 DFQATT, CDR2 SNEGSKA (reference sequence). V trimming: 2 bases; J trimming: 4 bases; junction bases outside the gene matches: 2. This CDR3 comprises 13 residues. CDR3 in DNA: TGCAGTGCTAGACAGGGGGGGAATCAGCCCCAGCATTTT. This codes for CSARQGGNQPQHF.

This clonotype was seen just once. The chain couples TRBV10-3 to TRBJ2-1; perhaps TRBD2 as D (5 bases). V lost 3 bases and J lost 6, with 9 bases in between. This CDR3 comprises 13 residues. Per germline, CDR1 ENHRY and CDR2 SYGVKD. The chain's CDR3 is CAISEGLSNEQFF. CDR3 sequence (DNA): TGTGCCATCAGTGAAGGACTGAGCAATGAGCAGTTCTTC.

The CDR3 DNA sequence: TGTGCCAGCAGCTTAGGGGAGGGCGATGAAAAACTGTTTTTT. Protein sequence: CASSLGEGDEKLFF. This rearrangement joins TRBV7-9 to TRBJ1-4; D not certain. The CDR3 has 14 residues. Germline V lookup: CDR1 SEHNR, CDR2 FQNEAQ (reference sequence). Trimming cost V 1 base and J 6 bases, with 9 bases left between them.

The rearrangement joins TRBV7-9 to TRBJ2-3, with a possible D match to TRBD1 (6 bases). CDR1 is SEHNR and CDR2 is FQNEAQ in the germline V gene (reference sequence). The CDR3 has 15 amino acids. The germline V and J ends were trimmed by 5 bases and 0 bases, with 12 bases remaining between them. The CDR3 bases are TGTGCCAGCAGCCCCGACAGGCCTAGCACAGATACGCAGTATTTT. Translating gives CASSPDRPSTDTQYF. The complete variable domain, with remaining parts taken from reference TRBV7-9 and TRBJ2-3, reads DTGVSQNPRHKITKRGQNVTFRCDPISEHNRLYWYRQTLGQGPEFLTYFQNEAQLEKSRLLSDRFSAERPKGSFSTLEIQRTEQGDSAMYLCASSPDRPSTDTQYFGPGTRLTVL.

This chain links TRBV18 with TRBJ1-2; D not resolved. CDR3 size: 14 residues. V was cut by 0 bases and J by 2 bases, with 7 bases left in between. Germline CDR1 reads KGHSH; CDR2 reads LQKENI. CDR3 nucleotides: TGTGCCAGCTCACCACCTGGCAGGAACTATGGCTACACCTTC. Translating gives CASSPPGRNYGYTF.

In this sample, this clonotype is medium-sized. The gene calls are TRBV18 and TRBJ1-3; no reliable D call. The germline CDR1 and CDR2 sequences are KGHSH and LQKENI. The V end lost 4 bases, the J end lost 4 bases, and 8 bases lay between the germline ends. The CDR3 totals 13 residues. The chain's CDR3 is CASSQYSGNTIYF. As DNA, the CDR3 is TGTGCCAGCTCACAGTACAGCGGAAACACCATATATTTT.

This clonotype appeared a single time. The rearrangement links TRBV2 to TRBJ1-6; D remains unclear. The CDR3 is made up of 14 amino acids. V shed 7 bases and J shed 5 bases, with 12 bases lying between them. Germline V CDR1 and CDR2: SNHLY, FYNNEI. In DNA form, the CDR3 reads TGTGCCAGCATTTTATGGCAGGATAATTCACCCCTCCACTTT. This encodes CASILWQDNSPLHF.

CDR3 in amino acids: CSATGLAGGNNEQFF. As DNA, the CDR3 is TGCAGTGCTACCGGACTAGCGGGAGGAAACAATGAGCAGTTCTTC. This chain connects TRBV20-1 to TRBJ2-1, with 14 bases lining up with TRBD2. The CDR3 is 15 amino acids. Germline V gene data show CDR1 as DFQATT and CDR2 as SNEGSKA (reference sequence). With 4 bases clipped from V and 5 bases from J, the junction kept 4 bases outside the gene matches.

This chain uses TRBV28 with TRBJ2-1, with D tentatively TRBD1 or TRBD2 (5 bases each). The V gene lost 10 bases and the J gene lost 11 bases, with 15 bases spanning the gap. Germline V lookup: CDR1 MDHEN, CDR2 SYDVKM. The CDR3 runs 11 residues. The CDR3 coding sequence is TGTGCCACCGGGGCCCGGCACCAGCAGTTCTTC. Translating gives CATGARHQQFF.

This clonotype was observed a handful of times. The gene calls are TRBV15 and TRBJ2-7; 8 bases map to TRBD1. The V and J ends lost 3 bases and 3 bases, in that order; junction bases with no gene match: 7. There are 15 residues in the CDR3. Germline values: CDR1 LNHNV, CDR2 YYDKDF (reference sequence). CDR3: CATSSYRGENYEQYF. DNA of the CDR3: TGTGCCACCAGCAGCTACAGGGGGGAAAACTACGAGCAGTACTTC.

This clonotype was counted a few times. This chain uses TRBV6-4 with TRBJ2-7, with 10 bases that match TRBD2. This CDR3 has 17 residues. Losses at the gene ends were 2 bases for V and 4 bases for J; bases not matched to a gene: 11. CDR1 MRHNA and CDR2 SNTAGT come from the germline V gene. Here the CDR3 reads CASSDHLAGEVAYEQYF. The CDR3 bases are TGTGCCAGCAGTGACCACCTAGCGGGAGAGGTAGCTTACGAGCAGTACTTC.

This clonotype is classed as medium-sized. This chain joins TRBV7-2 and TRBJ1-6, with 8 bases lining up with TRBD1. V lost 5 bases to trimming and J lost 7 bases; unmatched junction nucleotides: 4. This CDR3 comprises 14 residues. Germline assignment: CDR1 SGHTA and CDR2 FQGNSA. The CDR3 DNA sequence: TGTGCCAGCAGCCAGGGGGCAGGGAATTCACCCCTCCACTTT. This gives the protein CASSQGAGNSPLHF.

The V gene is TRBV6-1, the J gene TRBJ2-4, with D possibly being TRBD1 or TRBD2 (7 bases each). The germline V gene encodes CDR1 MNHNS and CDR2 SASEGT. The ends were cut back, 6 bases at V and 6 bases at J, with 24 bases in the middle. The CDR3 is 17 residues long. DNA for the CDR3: TGTGCCAGCAGCCCTGTGGGGAGGGAGGGGGCTAGAAACATTCAGTACTTC. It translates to CASSPVGREGARNIQYF.

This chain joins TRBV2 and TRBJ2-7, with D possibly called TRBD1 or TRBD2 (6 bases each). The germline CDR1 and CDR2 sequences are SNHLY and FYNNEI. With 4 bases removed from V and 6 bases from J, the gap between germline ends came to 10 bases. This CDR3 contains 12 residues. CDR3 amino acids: CASSVRGGEQYF. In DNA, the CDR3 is TGTGCCAGCAGTGTCAGGGGAGGCGAGCAGTACTTC.

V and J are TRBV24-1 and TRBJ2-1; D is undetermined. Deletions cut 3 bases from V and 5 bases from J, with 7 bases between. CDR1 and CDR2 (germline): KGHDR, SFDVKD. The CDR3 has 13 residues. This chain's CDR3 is CATSDPGDNEQFF. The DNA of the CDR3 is TGTGCCACCAGTGATCCCGGAGACAATGAGCAGTTCTTC.